This T cell receptor (beta chain) was captured by sequencing in a study of circulating and synovial CD4+ cells in juvenile arthritis. Study results and limitations: These blood cells shared more CDR3 sequences with synovium than bulk blood. Shared-clonotype fractions with synovium likely underestimate full repertoire overlap. Bulk blood CD4 repertoires were more diverse than these. T cell genome counts differed by at least an order of magnitude between CPL and CD4 samples.

As to this clone: Its target is unknown.

Libraries were prepared by immunoSEQ multiplex PCR; TCRdb keeps only in-frame clonotypes and omits some of them. The sample holds about 33,000 clones, around 96% seen once. Germline V gene data show CDR1 as MDHEN and CDR2 as SYDVKM. The CDR3 extends over 16 amino acids. With 6 bases removed from V and 2 bases from J, the gap between germline ends came to 19 bases. The J gene is TRBJ1-2, the V gene TRBV28; D is possibly TRBD1 (6 bases). The sequencing input was CD4+ T cells from blood. The receptor was derived from a human donor with juvenile idiopathic arthritis. The CDR3 sequence: CASSPKFTGFNYGYTF. CDR3 nucleotides: TGTGCCAGCAGCCCCAAATTCACAGGGTTCAACTATGGCTACACCTTC.